This TCR beta chain was recovered during a study of CD8 T cells in ankylosing spondylitis. Study observations and caveats: Some of the motif variants had earlier been found in reactive arthritis patients' fluid and blood. With a CD8+ phenotype, disease-linked clones were relatively rare in peripheral blood. Ankylosing spondylitis blood appeared to carry a characteristic TCR beta motif of roughly 8 highly homologous variants. Matched ankylosing spondylitis synovial fluid reportedly showed significant enrichment of disease-linked clones.

Germline V gives CDR1 DFQATT, CDR2 SNEGSKA (reference sequence). The V gene lost 3 bases and the J gene lost 7 bases, with 10 bases spanning the gap. The CDR3 is made up of 11 amino acids. By quantitative 5'-RACE with molecular barcodes, the TCR beta libraries were made. TCRdb used MiXCR to reprocess the 5' RACE reads, holding one entry per CDR3 protein. The data contain more than 650,000 distinct CDR3 sequences, about an eighth of them singletons. Comments on this clonotype: Its antigen is not identified.

This receptor was identified in a male donor with ankylosing spondylitis. Sequenced input: blood, either unsorted or a sorted T cell fraction (not recorded which). The chain carries TRBV20-1 and TRBJ2-7; D gene ambiguous. CDR3 coding DNA: TGCAGTGCTAGCCCCACGAGGGAGCAGTACTTC. This gives the protein CSASPTREQYF.